The 19 T cell receptor beta chains presented below share a single source sample, sequenced in a study of T-cell reconstitution after alpha-beta-depleted transplantation in children. The authors prepared the TCRbeta library with unique molecular identifiers. Each CDR3 protein is one row after TCRdb ran MiXCR on the PCR reads. Counted here are around 400,000 distinct CDR3 sequences, under 13% occurring once; the ten biggest clones make up 4.5% to 7%. The sequences come from PBMCs from the stem cell graft donor, collected from the stem cell graft. The receptors here all came from a human donor who donated a stem cell graft to a child with acute myeloid leukemia.

This clonotype was counted ten times or more. J is TRBJ2-5 and V is TRBV12-3 or TRBV12-4; 7 nucleotides line up with TRBD2. This CDR3 is built from 12 residues. V lost 9 bases to trimming and J lost 3 bases; unmatched junction nucleotides: 4. The CDR3: CASSGPKETQYF. DNA of the CDR3: TGTGCCAGTAGCGGGCCGAAAGAGACCCAGTACTTC.

Many counts were recorded for this clonotype. The rearrangement joins TRBV5-1 to TRBJ1-1, with D hard to call. The V gene lost 3 bases and the J gene lost 4 bases, with 7 bases spanning the gap. CDR3 length: 12 amino acids. Germline V gene sequence: CDR1 SGHRS, CDR2 YFSETQ. CDR3 protein: CASSWAGTEAFF. The CDR3 DNA reads TGCGCCAGCAGCTGGGCGGGCACTGAAGCTTTCTTT.

The chain couples TRBV29-1 to TRBJ2-5, with D unclear. Germline CDR1 and CDR2: SQVTM and ANQGSEA. Trimming removed 0 bases from V and 2 bases from J, with 16 bases in between. The CDR3 covers 16 residues. CDR3 DNA: TGCAGCGTTGAAGACCCGAGAGGACGGATTCAAGAGACCCAGTACTTC. Protein sequence: CSVEDPRGRIQETQYF. The full variable domain, rest sourced from reference TRBV29-1 and TRBJ2-5, is SAVISQKPSRDICQRGTSLTIQCQVDSQVTMMFWYRQQPGQSLTLIATANQGSEATYESGFVIDKFPISRPNLTFSTLTVSNMSPEDSSIYLCSVEDPRGRIQETQYFGPGTRLLVL.

This clonotype was counted a few times. The chain couples TRBV12-3 or TRBV12-4 to TRBJ1-1; D is perhaps TRBD1 (5 bases). This CDR3 has 13 residues. Trimming removed 6 bases from V and 1 base from J, with 9 bases in between. The DNA of the CDR3 is TGTGCCAGCAGCGGGACGTGGAACACTGAAGCTTTCTTT. As protein: CASSGTWNTEAFF.

The V gene is TRBV27, the J gene TRBJ2-4; 11 bases map to TRBD1. The trim removed 7 bases at V and 0 bases at J, leaving 11 bases unmatched. Germline V CDR1 and CDR2: MNHEY, SMNVEV (reference sequence). This CDR3 spans 18 amino acids. This chain's CDR3 is CASTSRDRGSIAKNIQYF. For the CDR3, the DNA is TGTGCCAGCACTTCCAGGGACAGGGGGAGTATAGCCAAAAACATTCAGTACTTC.

Note on this clonotype: At one of its ends the junction is not consistent with the germline gene, which may arise from a read error. The gene calls are TRBV6-5 and TRBJ2-1; maybe TRBD2 (6 bases). This CDR3 comprises 17 residues. Looked up from germline, CDR1 is MNHEY and CDR2 is SVGAGI. CDR3 in amino acids: CASSYQRLEASSNEQFF. The CDR3 region has the DNA TGTGCCAGCAGTTACCAAAGACTAGAGGCCTCCTCCAATGAGCAGTTCTTC.

This clonotype showed up many times. This rearrangement joins TRBV12-3 or TRBV12-4 to TRBJ2-4; TRBD1 matches 7 bases. The CDR3 covers 13 residues. The ends lost 8 bases at V and 7 bases at J; junction bases unmatched: 8. CDR3 sequence reads: CASANTGDNIQYF. The CDR3, as DNA: TGTGCCAGCGCAAATACAGGGGACAACATTCAGTACTTC.

Many counts were recorded for this clonotype. The chain uses TRBV9 and TRBJ2-1; 8 bases align to TRBD2. CDR1 is SGDLS and CDR2 is YYNGEE in the germline V gene. The CDR3 is 19 residues long. V gave up 0 bases and J gave up 0 bases; unmatched junction bases: 11. The CDR3 bases are TGTGCCAGCAGCGTAGCCCCAGCGGGGGTCCCGAGCTCCTACAATGAGCAGTTCTTC. Translation: CASSVAPAGVPSSYNEQFF.

A single count supports this clonotype. The V call is TRBV27, the J call TRBJ2-7, with TRBD2 identical over 11 bases. J lost 3 bases, V lost 4 bases, and 8 bases had no gene match. The germline gives CDR1 MNHEY, CDR2 SMNVEV (reference sequence). The CDR3 totals 16 residues. The CDR3 sequence is CASSSLAGGIHYEQYF. The CDR3, as DNA: TGTGCCAGCAGTTCGCTAGCGGGAGGAATCCACTACGAGCAGTACTTC.

This clonotype was found many times. This chain links TRBV4-1 with TRBJ2-5; the D gene is possibly TRBD2 (6 bases). V was pared by 0 bases and J by 5 bases, with 16 bases between. Germline CDR1 is MGHRA and CDR2 is YSYEKL. The CDR3 has 16 residues. The CDR3 sequence is CASSQDSGDPFETQYF. The CDR3 nucleotides read TGCGCCAGCAGCCAAGATTCGGGGGATCCATTCGAGACCCAGTACTTC.

This clonotype has at least ten counts. The chain is built from TRBV14 and TRBJ2-3; D not certain. This CDR3 spans 14 amino acids. In germline, CDR1 is SGHDN, CDR2 FVKESK. V lost 3 bases, J lost 11 bases, and 18 bases lay in between. The CDR3 sequence: CASSQFTGEWRQYF. The CDR3 DNA sequence: TGTGCCAGCAGCCAGTTCACGGGCGAGTGGAGGCAGTATTTT.

The rearrangement links TRBV12-3 or TRBV12-4 to TRBJ1-1; D unclear. The CDR3 sequence is 12 residues long. Trimming took off 2 bases at V and 4 bases at J, with 5 bases between the two ends. DNA of the CDR3: TGTGCCAGCAGTTTATCGATCACTGAAGCTTTCTTT. Translation: CASSLSITEAFF.

The J gene is TRBJ1-6, the V gene TRBV4-2, with D maybe TRBD1 (5 bases). V was shortened by 0 bases and J by 2 bases, with 8 bases between the two germline ends. This CDR3 is built from 16 residues. Looked up from germline, CDR1 is LGHNA and CDR2 is YNFKEQ. This CDR3 is CASSQDGGTYNSPLHF. CDR3 nucleotide sequence: TGTGCCAGCAGCCAAGATGGGGGAACCTATAATTCACCCCTCCACTTT.

The genes are TRBV12-3 or TRBV12-4 and TRBJ2-1, with a possible D match to TRBD2 (7 bases). The CDR3 is made up of 16 amino acids. The V end was cut by 6 bases, the J end by 4 bases, with 19 bases between. This CDR3 reads CASSFTSKGGYNEQFF. The CDR3 nucleotides are TGTGCCAGCAGCTTCACTAGCAAGGGGGGGTACAATGAGCAGTTCTTC.

There are many counts of this clonotype. The V gene is TRBV5-1, the J gene TRBJ2-7; the match to TRBD1 covers 10 bases. V shed 4 bases, J shed 2 bases, and the junction held 3 bases outside the gene matches. The CDR3 contains 14 residues. Germline CDR1 and CDR2: SGHRS and YFSETQ. In DNA form, the CDR3 reads TGCGCCAGCAGCGGGACAGGGGTCCCCTACGAGCAGTACTTC. It codes for CASSGTGVPYEQYF.

This chain links TRBV4-2 with TRBJ1-4; 8 nucleotides align to TRBD1. With V trimmed by 4 bases and J by 2 bases, 6 bases remained unmatched. Germline V gene data show CDR1 as LGHNA and CDR2 as YNFKEQ. This CDR3 has 16 amino acids. The chain's CDR3 is CASSRGQGDTNEKLFF. The CDR3 coding sequence is TGTGCCAGCAGCCGAGGACAGGGCGACACTAATGAAAAACTGTTTTTT.

This clonotype was counted between two and nine times. The rearrangement joins TRBV3-1 to TRBJ1-3; D gene uncertain. The V gene's germline CDR1 is LGHDT and CDR2 YNNKEL (reference sequence). V lost 0 bases and J 2 bases, leaving 8 bases between the germline ends. The CDR3 has 15 residues. The CDR3 protein is CASSQDRTAGNTIYF. The CDR3 DNA reads as TGTGCCAGCAGCCAAGATCGGACGGCTGGAAACACCATATATTTT.

This clonotype showed up just a few times. The V call is TRBV27, the J call TRBJ1-5; D call uncertain. Germline V lookup: CDR1 MNHEY, CDR2 SMNVEV (reference sequence). V shed 0 bases and J shed 0 bases, with 6 bases lying between them. The CDR3 spans 15 residues. CDR3 DNA sequence: TGTGCCAGCAGTTTATCGATTAATAGCAATCAGCCCCAGCATTTT. Amino acids: CASSLSINSNQPQHF.

This chain connects TRBV20-1 to TRBJ2-3, with 9 bases fitting TRBD2. CDR1 is DFQATT and CDR2 is SNEGSKA in the germline V gene (reference sequence). CDR3 size: 16 residues. With 0 bases clipped from V and 4 bases from J, the junction kept 8 bases outside the gene matches. CDR3 nucleotides: TGCAGTGCTAGAGATAGGCTAGCGGGAAACCCAGATACGCAGTATTTT. Translating it yields CSARDRLAGNPDTQYF.